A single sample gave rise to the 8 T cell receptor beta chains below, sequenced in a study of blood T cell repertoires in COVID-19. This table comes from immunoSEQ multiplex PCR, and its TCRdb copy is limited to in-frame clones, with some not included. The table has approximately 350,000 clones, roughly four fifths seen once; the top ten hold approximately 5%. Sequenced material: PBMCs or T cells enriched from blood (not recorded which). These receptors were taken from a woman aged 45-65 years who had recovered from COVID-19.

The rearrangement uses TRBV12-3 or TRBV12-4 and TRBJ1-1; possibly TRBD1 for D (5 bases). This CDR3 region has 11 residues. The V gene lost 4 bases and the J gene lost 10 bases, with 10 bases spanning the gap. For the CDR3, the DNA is TGTGCCAGCAGTTCGGACATCTTAGCTTTCTTT. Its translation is CASSSDILAFF.

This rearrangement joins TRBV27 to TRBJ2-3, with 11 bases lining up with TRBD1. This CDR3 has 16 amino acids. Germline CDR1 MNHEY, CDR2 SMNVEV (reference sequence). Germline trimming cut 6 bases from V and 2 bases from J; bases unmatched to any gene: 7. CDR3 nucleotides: TGTGCCAGCAGCCCGGGGACAGGGGGGATCACAGATACGCAGTATTTT. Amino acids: CASSPGTGGITDTQYF.

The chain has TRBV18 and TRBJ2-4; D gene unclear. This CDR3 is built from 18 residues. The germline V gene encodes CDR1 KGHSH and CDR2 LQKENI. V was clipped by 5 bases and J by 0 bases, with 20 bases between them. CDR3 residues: CASSLSSTATLAKNIQYF. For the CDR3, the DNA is TGTGCCAGCTCATTATCTTCGACGGCGACACTAGCCAAAAACATTCAGTACTTC.

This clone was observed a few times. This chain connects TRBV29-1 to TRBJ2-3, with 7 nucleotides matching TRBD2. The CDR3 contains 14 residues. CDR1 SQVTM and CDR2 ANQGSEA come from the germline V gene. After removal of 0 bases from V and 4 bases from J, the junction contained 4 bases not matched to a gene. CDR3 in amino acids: CSVEDIGRADTQYF. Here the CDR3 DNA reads TGCAGCGTTGAAGATATTGGGAGGGCAGATACGCAGTATTTT.

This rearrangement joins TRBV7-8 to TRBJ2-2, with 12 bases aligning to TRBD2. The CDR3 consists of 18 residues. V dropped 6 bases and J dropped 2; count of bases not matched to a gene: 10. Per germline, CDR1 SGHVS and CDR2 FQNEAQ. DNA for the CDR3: TGTGCCAGCAGTTCGTTACTAGCGGGAGGTTTAAACACCGGGGAGCTGTTTTTT. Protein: CASSSLLAGGLNTGELFF.

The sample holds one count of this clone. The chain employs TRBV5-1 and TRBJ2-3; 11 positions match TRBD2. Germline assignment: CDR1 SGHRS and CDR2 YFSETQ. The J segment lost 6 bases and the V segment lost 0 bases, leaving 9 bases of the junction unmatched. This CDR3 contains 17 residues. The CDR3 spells CASSLGGSGGAMDTQYF. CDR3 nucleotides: TGCGCCAGCAGCTTGGGAGGTAGCGGGGGGGCCATGGATACGCAGTATTTT.

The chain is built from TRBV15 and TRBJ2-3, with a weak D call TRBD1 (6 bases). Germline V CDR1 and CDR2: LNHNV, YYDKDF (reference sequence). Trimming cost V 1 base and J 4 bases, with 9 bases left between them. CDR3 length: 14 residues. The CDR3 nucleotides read TGTGCCACCAGCAGAGGACAGGAGGCAGATACGCAGTATTTT. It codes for CATSRGQEADTQYF.

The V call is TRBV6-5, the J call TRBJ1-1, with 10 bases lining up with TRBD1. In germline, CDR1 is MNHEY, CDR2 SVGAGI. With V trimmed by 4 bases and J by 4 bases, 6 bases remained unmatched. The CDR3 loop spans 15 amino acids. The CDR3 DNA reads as TGTGCCAGCAGTTTCTTCGGGACAGGGGCCACTGAAGCTTTCTTT. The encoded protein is CASSFFGTGATEAFF.